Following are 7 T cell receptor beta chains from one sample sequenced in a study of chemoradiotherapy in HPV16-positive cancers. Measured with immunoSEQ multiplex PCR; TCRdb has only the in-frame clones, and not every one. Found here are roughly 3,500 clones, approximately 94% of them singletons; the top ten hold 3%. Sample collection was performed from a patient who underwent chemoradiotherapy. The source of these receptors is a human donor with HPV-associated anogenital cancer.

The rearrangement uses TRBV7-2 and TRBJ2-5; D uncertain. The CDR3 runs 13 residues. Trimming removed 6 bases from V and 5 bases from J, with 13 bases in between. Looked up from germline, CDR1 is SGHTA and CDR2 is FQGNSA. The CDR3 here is CASSSQISETQYF. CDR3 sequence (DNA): TGTGCCAGCAGTTCACAGATTTCGGAGACCCAGTACTTC.

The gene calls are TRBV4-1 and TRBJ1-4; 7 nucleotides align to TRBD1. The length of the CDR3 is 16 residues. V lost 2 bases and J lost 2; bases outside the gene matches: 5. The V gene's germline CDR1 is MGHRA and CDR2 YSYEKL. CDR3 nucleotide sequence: TGCGCCAGCAGCCAACCCTACAGGGGCACTAATGAAAAACTGTTTTTT. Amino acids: CASSQPYRGTNEKLFF.

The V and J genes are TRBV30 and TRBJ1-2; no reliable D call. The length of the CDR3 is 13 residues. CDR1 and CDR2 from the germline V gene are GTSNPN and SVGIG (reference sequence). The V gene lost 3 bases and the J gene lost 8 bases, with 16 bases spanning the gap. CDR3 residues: CAWSPPAVGGYTF. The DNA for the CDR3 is TGTGCCTGGAGCCCCCCCGCCGTCGGGGGCTACACCTTC.

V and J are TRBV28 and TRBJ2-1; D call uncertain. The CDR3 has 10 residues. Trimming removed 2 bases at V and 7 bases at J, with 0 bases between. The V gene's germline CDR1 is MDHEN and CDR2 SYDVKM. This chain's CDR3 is CASSLNEQFF. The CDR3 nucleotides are TGTGCCAGCAGTTTAAATGAGCAGTTCTTC.

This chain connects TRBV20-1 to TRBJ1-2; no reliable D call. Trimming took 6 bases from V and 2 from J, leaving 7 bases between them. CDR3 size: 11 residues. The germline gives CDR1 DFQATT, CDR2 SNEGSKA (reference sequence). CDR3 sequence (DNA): TGCAGTGCAGGGAGCAACTATGGCTACACCTTC. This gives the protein CSAGSNYGYTF.

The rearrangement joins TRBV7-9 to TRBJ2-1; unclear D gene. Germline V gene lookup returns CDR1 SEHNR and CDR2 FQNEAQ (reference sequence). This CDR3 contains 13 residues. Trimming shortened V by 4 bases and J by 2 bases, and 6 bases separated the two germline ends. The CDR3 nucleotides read TGTGCCAGCAGCTCCGAAACCTACAATGAGCAGTTCTTC. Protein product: CASSSETYNEQFF. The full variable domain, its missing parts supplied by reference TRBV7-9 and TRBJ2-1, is DTGVSQNPRHKITKRGQNVTFRCDPISEHNRLYWYRQTLGQGPEFLTYFQNEAQLEKSRLLSDRFSAERPKGSFSTLEIQRTEQGDSAMYLCASSSETYNEQFFGPGTRLTVL.

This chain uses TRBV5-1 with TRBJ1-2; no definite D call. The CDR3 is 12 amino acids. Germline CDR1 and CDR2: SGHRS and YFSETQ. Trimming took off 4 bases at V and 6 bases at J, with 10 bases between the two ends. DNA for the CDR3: TGCGCCAGCAGCGATACCGGCAATGGCTACACCTTC. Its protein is CASSDTGNGYTF.